The 18 T cell receptor beta chains given below trace back to one sample, sequenced in a study of regulatory T cells in long-lasting Graves disease. CDR3 regions were amplified by Arm-PCR using iRepertoire HTBI primers to build TCR beta libraries. Each CDR3 protein gets one entry after TCRdb re-called the multiplex PCR reads with MiXCR. The sample has approximately 400,000 distinct CDR3 sequences, 15% seen once; the top ten hold over 15%. Described time point: newly diagnosed GD, antithyroid drugs for less than 3 months. The TCR library used RNA extracted from PBMCs. These records were also assigned to another study, of T cells in Graves' hyperthyroidism and ophthalmopathy.

The sample consisted of peripheral blood mononuclear cells (PBMCs), taken at new diagnosis, from a patient treated with antithyroid drugs. These TCRs come from a woman in her thirties with Graves disease.

With regard to this clonotype: A junction boundary mismatches the germline segment, possibly from a read error. The rearrangement joins TRBV20-1 to TRBJ1-1; D gene ambiguous. Germline V CDR1 and CDR2: DFQATT, SNEGSKA (reference sequence). The CDR3 runs to 11 residues. This chain's CDR3 is CSARGNPEAFF. The CDR3 coding sequence is TGCAGTGCTAGAGGGAACCCTGAAGCTTTCTTT.

This clonotype was counted at least ten times. CDR3 bases: TGTGCCTGGAGTGAAAGCGGGAGCTCCTACAATGAGCAGTTCTTC. This sequence encodes CAWSESGSSYNEQFF. The chain recombines TRBV30 with TRBJ2-1, with TRBD2 identical over 8 bases. V was clipped by 1 base and J by 0 bases; unmatched bases: 2. Germline V gene sequence: CDR1 GTSNPN, CDR2 SVGIG (reference sequence). This CDR3 is built from 15 residues.

This sequence joins TRBV5-1 and TRBJ1-2, with 7 bases matching TRBD1. The V and J ends lost 0 bases and 0 bases, in that order; junction bases with no gene match: 5. The CDR3 runs 16 residues. CDR1 SGHRS and CDR2 YFSETQ come from the germline V gene. CDR3 protein: CASSLGTGEPNYGYTF. DNA for the CDR3: TGCGCCAGCAGCTTGGGGACAGGTGAGCCTAACTATGGCTACACCTTC.

This clonotype was seen many times. This chain links TRBV18 with TRBJ1-1; D not resolved. Germline CDR1 is KGHSH and CDR2 is LQKENI. Trimming took off 6 bases at V and 5 bases at J, with 19 bases between the two ends. The CDR3 is 15 residues long. Here the CDR3 reads CASSRVEGMDTEAFF. The DNA of the CDR3 is TGTGCCAGCTCCCGAGTAGAGGGAATGGATACTGAAGCTTTCTTT. Filled out from reference TRBV18 and TRBJ1-1, the complete variable domain reads NAGVMQNPRHLVRRRGQEARLRCSPMKGHSHVYWYRQLPEEGLKFMVYLQKENIIDESGMPKERFSAEFPKEGPSILRIQQVVRGDSAAYFCASSRVEGMDTEAFFGQGTRLTVV.

This rearrangement joins TRBV20-1 to TRBJ2-7, with D possibly TRBD2 on 5 matching bases. Trimming removed 3 bases from V and 0 bases from J, with 12 bases in between. This CDR3 spans 14 amino acids. Germline V gives CDR1 DFQATT, CDR2 SNEGSKA (reference sequence). Here the CDR3 reads CSASLSGSSYEQYF. The CDR3 nucleotides read TGCAGTGCTAGTCTCAGCGGAAGCTCCTACGAGCAGTACTTC.

The rearrangement joins TRBV6-5 to TRBJ1-1; D is perhaps TRBD1 (5 bases). The V end was cut by 2 bases, the J end by 1 base, with 17 bases between. The CDR3 runs to 17 residues. CDR1 and CDR2 (germline): MNHEY, SVGAGI. The DNA for the CDR3 is TGTGCCAGCAGTTACAGCGTCGGCAGAGGGGCGAACACTGAAGCTTTCTTT. This encodes CASSYSVGRGANTEAFF.

This clonotype was counted ten times or more. The rearrangement links TRBV20-1 to TRBJ2-7; D may correspond to TRBD1 or TRBD2 (7 bases each). Germline values: CDR1 DFQATT, CDR2 SNEGSKA (reference sequence). With 5 bases removed from V and 7 bases from J, the gap between germline ends came to 18 bases. The CDR3 contains 13 residues. The CDR3 region has the DNA TGCAGTGCTGACAGCCCCCAGGGGGGGGAGCAGTACTTC. Its protein is CSADSPQGGEQYF.

This clonotype occurred many times. The genes are TRBV7-3 and TRBJ2-1, with D perhaps assigned TRBD1 or TRBD2 (5 bases each). Germline lookup yields CDR1 SGHTA and CDR2 FQGTGA. This CDR3 comprises 17 residues. Trimming took 1 base from V and 0 from J, leaving 13 bases between them. In nucleotides, the CDR3 is TGTGCCAGCAGCTTAAGGGGGACGGGGAGCTCCTACAATGAGCAGTTCTTC. Amino acid sequence: CASSLRGTGSSYNEQFF. The full variable domain, with the rest looked up from reference TRBV7-3 and TRBJ2-1, is GAGVSQTPSNKVTEKGKYVELRCDPISGHTALYWYRQSLGQGPEFLIYFQGTGAADDSGLPNDRFFAVRPEGSVSTLKIQRTERGDSAVYLCASSLRGTGSSYNEQFFGPGTRLTVL.

The gene calls are TRBV5-6 and TRBJ2-1; D gene ambiguous. In germline, CDR1 is SGHDT, CDR2 YYEEEE. This CDR3 spans 15 amino acids. V lost 3 bases and J lost 3, with 13 bases in between. The CDR3 reads CASSYVQLRYNEQFF. The CDR3 bases are TGTGCCAGCAGCTACGTCCAGCTTCGCTACAATGAGCAGTTCTTC.

V and J are TRBV2 and TRBJ1-2; D is possibly TRBD1 (5 bases). Germline CDR1 is SNHLY and CDR2 is FYNNEI. Between the trimmed V and J ends, which lost 8 bases and 0 bases, there was a span of 10 bases. The CDR3 extends over 13 amino acids. This CDR3 is CASRVGPNYGYTF. The CDR3 bases are TGTGCCAGCCGTGTGGGGCCTAACTATGGCTACACCTTC.

The chain couples TRBV12-3 or TRBV12-4 to TRBJ2-3; 9 nucleotides match TRBD2. The CDR3 totals 15 residues. Germline trimming cut 7 bases from V and 3 bases from J; bases unmatched to any gene: 8. CDR3 in DNA: TGTGCCAGCACCCATAGCGGGAGTGGGACAGATACGCAGTATTTT. This sequence encodes CASTHSGSGTDTQYF.

This clonotype showed up many times. The chain uses TRBV29-1 and TRBJ1-1; D may be TRBD1 (5 bases). The CDR3 runs 11 residues. Germline values: CDR1 SQVTM, CDR2 ANQGSEA. The germline V and J ends were trimmed by 5 bases and 6 bases, with 10 bases remaining between them. CDR3 coding DNA: TGCAGCGTTCGGGGCGATCCTGAAGCTTTCTTT. Its protein product is CSVRGDPEAFF.

The sample holds many counts of this clonotype. The J gene is TRBJ2-1, the V gene TRBV27; 9 nucleotides agree with TRBD2. Germline CDR1 reads MNHEY; CDR2 reads SMNVEV (reference sequence). This CDR3 has 15 amino acids. Trimming removed 2 bases from V and 4 bases from J; junction bases left unmatched: 3. CDR3 nucleotides: TGTGCCAGCAGTTTAGCGGGAGGGCCTTACAATGAGCAGTTCTTC. Translated, it gives CASSLAGGPYNEQFF.

This clonotype was observed many times. The chain carries TRBV28 and TRBJ2-7; D gene unclear. Germline V gene lookup returns CDR1 MDHEN and CDR2 SYDVKM. The CDR3 contains 14 residues. V lost 2 bases and J lost 6, with 14 bases in between. The CDR3 DNA follows: TGTGCCAGCAGTTTAGATCGGAATTTTGCCGAGCAGTACTTC. This sequence encodes CASSLDRNFAEQYF.

This clonotype was seen many times. The chain joins TRBV13 to TRBJ2-5; 7 bases are a match to TRBD2. The CDR3 loop spans 14 amino acids. Germline V gene lookup returns CDR1 PRHDT and CDR2 FYEKMQ (reference sequence). Losses at the gene ends were 5 bases for V and 5 bases for J; bases not matched to a gene: 8. In nucleotides, the CDR3 is TGTGCCAGCAGCCCGGGGGGACTTCTCGAGACCCAGTACTTC. It codes for CASSPGGLLETQYF.

This clonotype has ten or more counts. As DNA, the CDR3 is TGCAGCGTCGATCCGGTGGGAGAAGCTTTCTTT. Translating it yields CSVDPVGEAFF. The chain joins TRBV29-1 to TRBJ1-1, with D unclear. The V gene lost 6 bases and the J gene lost 8 bases, with 13 bases spanning the gap. Germline CDR1 and CDR2: SQVTM and ANQGSEA. This CDR3 contains 11 residues.

This clonotype was seen a few times. The V gene is TRBV7-2, the J gene TRBJ2-1; perhaps TRBD1 as D (5 bases). CDR3 length: 15 amino acids. The germline V gene has CDR1 SGHTA and CDR2 FQGNSA. V lost 1 base and J lost 5, with 12 bases in between. The CDR3 loop is CASSLVGHSNNEQFF. Written as DNA, the CDR3 is TGTGCCAGCAGCTTAGTAGGACATAGTAACAATGAGCAGTTCTTC.

This clonotype was counted many times. The chain uses TRBV28 and TRBJ2-7; D possibly matches TRBD1 or TRBD2 (6 bases each). There are 15 residues in the CDR3. V dropped 1 base and J dropped 2 bases, with 12 bases sitting between them. CDR1 MDHEN and CDR2 SYDVKM come from the germline V gene. The CDR3 nucleotides read TGTGCCAGCAGTTTATATGGGGGGCACACCTACGAGCAGTACTTC. Translation gives CASSLYGGHTYEQYF.